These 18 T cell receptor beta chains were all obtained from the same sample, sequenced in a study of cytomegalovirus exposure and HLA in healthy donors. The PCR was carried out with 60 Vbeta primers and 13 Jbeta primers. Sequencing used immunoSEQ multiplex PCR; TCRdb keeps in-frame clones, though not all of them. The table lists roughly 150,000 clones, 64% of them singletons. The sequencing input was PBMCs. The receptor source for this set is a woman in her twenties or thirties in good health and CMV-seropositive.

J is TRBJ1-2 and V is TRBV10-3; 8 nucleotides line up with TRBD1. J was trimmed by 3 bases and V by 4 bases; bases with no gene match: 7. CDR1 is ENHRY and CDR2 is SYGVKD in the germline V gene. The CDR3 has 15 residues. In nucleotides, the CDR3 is TGTGCCATCAGTGGGGGACAGGAGATTTACTATGGCTACACCTTC. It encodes CAISGGQEIYYGYTF.

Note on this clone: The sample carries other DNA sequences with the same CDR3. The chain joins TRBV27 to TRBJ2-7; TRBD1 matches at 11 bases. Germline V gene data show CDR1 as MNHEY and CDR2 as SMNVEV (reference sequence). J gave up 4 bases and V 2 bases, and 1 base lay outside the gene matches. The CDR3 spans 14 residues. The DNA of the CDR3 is TGTGCCAGCAGTTTAGGACAGGGGGCTTACGAGCAGTACTTC. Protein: CASSLGQGAYEQYF.

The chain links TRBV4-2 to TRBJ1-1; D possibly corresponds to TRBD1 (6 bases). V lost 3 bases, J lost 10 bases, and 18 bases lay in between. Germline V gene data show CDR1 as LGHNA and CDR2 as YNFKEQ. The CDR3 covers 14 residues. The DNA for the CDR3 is TGTGCCAGCAGCCATACCCCGACGGGGGGCAGAGCTTTCTTT. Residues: CASSHTPTGGRAFF.

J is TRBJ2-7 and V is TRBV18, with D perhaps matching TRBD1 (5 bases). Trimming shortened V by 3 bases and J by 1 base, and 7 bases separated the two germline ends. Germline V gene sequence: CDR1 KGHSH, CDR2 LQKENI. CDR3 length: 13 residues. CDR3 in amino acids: CASSPRVSYEQYF. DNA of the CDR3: TGTGCCAGCTCACCCAGGGTTTCCTACGAGCAGTACTTC.

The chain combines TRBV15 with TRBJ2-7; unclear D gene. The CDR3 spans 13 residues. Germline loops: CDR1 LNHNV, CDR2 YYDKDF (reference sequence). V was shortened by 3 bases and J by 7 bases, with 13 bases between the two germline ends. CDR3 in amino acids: CATSSPPVREQYF. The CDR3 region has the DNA TGTGCCACCAGCAGCCCACCTGTGAGGGAGCAGTACTTC. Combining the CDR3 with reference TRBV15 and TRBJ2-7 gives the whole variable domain DAMVIQNPRYQVTQFGKPVTLSCSQTLNHNVMYWYQQKSSQAPKLLFHYYDKDFNNEADTPDNFQSRRPNTSFCFLDIRSPGLGDTAMYLCATSSPPVREQYFGPGTRLTVT.

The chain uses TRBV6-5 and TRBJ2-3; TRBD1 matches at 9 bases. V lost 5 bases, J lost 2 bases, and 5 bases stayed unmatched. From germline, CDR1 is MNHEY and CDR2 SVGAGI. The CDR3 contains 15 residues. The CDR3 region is CASSRWTGDTDTQYF. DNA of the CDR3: TGTGCCAGCAGTAGATGGACAGGGGACACAGATACGCAGTATTTT.

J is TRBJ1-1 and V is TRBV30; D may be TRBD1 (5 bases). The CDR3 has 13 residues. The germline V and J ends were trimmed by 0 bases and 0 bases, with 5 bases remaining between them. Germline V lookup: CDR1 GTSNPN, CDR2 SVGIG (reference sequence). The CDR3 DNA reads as TGTGCCTGGAGTGTAGGGGTGAACACTGAAGCTTTCTTT. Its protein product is CAWSVGVNTEAFF. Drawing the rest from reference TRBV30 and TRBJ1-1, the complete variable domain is SQTIHQWPATLVQPVGSPLSLECTVEGTSNPNLYWYRQAAGRGLQLLFYSVGIGQISSEVPQNLSASRPQDRQFILSSKKLLLSDSGFYLCAWSVGVNTEAFFGQGTRLTVV.

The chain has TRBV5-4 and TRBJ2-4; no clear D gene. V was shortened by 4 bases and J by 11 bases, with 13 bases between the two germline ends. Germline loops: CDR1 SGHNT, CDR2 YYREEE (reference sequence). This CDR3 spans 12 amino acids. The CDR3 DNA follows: TGTGCCAGCAGCCCGAGACTTCCGGTTCAGTACTTC. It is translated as CASSPRLPVQYF.

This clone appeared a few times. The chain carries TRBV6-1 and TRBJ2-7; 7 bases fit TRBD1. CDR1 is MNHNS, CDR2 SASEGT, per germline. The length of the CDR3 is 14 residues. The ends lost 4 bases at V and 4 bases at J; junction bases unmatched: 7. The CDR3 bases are TGTGCCAGCAGTGTGGCAGGGGGTTTTTACGAGCAGTACTTC. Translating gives CASSVAGGFYEQYF.

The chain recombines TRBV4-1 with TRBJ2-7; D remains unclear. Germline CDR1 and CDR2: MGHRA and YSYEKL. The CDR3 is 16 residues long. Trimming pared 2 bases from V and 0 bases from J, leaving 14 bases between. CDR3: CASSQYLSSVSYEQYF. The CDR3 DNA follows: TGCGCCAGCAGCCAATACCTATCCTCCGTCTCCTACGAGCAGTACTTC.

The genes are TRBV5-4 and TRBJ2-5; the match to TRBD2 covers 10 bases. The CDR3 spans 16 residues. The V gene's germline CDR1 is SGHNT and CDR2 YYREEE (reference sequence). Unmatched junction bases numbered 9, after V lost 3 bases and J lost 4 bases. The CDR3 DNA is TGTGCCAGCAGCTCGAGGCCAGCGGGAGGGGGAGAGACCCAGTACTTC. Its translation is CASSSRPAGGGETQYF.

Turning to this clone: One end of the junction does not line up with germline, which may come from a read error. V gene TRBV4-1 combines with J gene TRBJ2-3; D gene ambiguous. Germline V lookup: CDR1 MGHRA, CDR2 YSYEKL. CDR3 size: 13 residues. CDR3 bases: TGCGCCAGCAGCCAAGCCAACACAGATACGCAGTGTTTT. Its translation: CASSQANTDTQCF.

The CDR3 sequence: CASSVATTGGTDTQYF. In DNA, the CDR3 is TGTGCCAGCAGCGTAGCTACGACAGGGGGCACAGATACGCAGTATTTT. This chain connects TRBV9 to TRBJ2-3, with TRBD1 matching over 8 bases. CDR3 length equals 16 residues. Germline V gives CDR1 SGDLS, CDR2 YYNGEE. J was trimmed by 1 base and V by 0 bases; bases with no gene match: 4.

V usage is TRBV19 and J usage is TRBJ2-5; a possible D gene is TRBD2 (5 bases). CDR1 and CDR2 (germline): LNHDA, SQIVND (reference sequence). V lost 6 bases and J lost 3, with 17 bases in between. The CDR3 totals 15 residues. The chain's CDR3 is CASSLGRGPKETQYF. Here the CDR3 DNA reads TGTGCCAGTAGCTTGGGGAGAGGTCCGAAAGAGACCCAGTACTTC.

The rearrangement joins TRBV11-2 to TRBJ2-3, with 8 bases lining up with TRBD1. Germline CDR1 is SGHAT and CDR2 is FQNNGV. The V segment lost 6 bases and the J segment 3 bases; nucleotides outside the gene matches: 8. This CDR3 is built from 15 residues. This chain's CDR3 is CASSRRDRLTDTQYF. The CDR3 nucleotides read TGTGCCAGCAGTAGACGGGACAGGTTAACAGATACGCAGTATTTT.

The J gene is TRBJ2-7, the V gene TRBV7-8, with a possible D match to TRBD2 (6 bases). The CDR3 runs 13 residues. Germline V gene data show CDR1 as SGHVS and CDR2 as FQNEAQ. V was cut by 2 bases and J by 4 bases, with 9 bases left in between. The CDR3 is CASSLRTKYEQYF. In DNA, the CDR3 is TGTGCCAGCAGCTTAAGGACTAAGTACGAGCAGTACTTC.

The CDR3 protein is CASSLGQGGYGYTF. In DNA form, the CDR3 reads TGCGCCAGCAGCTTGGGGCAGGGAGGCTATGGCTACACCTTC. The chain recombines TRBV5-1 with TRBJ1-2; D is perhaps TRBD1 (5 bases). V was clipped by 0 bases and J by 4 bases, with 10 bases between them. This CDR3 contains 14 residues. CDR1 and CDR2 (germline): SGHRS, YFSETQ.

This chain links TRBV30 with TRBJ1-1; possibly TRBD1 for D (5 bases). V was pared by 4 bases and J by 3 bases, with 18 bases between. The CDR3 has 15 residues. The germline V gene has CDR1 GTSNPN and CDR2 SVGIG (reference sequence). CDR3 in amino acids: CAWTPSAAGHTEAFF. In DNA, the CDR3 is TGTGCCTGGACCCCGAGTGCGGCAGGGCACACTGAAGCTTTCTTT.